Only a few counts were recorded for the clone carrying this T cell receptor (beta chain). The entry originates in a study of blood T cell repertoires in COVID-19. On the study more broadly: COVID-19 samples from acute and convalescent phases originated in the United States, Italy and Spain. Sources were T cells, B-cell-depleted T cells, or PBMCs; the material itself was cDNA or gDNA.

This CDR3 comprises 15 residues. Germline trimming cut 4 bases from V and 8 bases from J; bases unmatched to any gene: 9. Per the germline V gene, CDR1 is SGDLS and CDR2 is YYNGEE. Libraries were prepared by immunoSEQ multiplex PCR; TCRdb keeps only in-frame clonotypes and omits some of them. Of approximately 76,000 clones listed, about 89% are singletons. This chain connects TRBV9 to TRBJ2-1, with TRBD2 matching 10 bases. The TCR sequence derives from a woman aged 55-70 years with acute or convalescent COVID-19. The specimen was peripheral blood. CDR3 protein: CASSPSSGGRYEQFF. CDR3 coding DNA: TGTGCCAGCAGCCCCTCTAGCGGGGGCCGTTATGAGCAGTTCTTC. Variable domain in full (rest from reference TRBV9 and TRBJ2-1): DSGVTQTPKHLITATGQRVTLRCSPRSGDLSVYWYQQSLDQGLQFLIQYYNGEERAKGNILERFSAQQFPDLHSELNLSSLELGDSALYFCASSPSSGGRYEQFFGPGTRLTVL.